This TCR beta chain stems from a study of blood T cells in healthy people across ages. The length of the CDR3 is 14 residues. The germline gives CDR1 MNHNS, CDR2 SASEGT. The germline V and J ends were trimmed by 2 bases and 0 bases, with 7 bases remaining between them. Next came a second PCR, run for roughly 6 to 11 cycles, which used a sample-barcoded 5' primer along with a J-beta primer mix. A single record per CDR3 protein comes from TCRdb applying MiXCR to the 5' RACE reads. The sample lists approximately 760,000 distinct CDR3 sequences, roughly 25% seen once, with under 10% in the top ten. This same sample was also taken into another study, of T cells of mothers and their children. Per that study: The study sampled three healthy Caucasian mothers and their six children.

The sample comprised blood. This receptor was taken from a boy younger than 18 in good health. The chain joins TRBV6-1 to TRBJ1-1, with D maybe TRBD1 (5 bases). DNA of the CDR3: TGTGCCAGCAGTGAACAGGGACTGAACACTGAAGCTTTCTTT. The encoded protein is CASSEQGLNTEAFF.